These 25 T cell receptor beta chains were all obtained from the same sample, sequenced in a study of blood T cell repertoires in COVID-19. Profiled with immunoSEQ multiplex PCR; TCRdb holds only in-frame clones, not every one. The repertoire includes about 74,000 clones, 90% of them detected once, and roughly 9.1% sits in the top ten. The sequenced sample consisted of peripheral blood. The receptors were gathered from a human donor in a cohort sampled during active COVID-19.

The chain carries TRBV2 and TRBJ1-3; D ambiguous. V was clipped by 5 bases and J by 3 bases, with 11 bases between them. The CDR3 spans 14 residues. Germline V gene data show CDR1 as SNHLY and CDR2 as FYNNEI. CDR3 nucleotide sequence: TGTGCCAGCAGTCTGGCGGCACTTGGAAACACCATATATTTT. Its translation: CASSLAALGNTIYF. Drawing the rest from reference TRBV2 and TRBJ1-3, the complete variable domain is EPEVTQTPSHQVTQMGQEVILRCVPISNHLYFYWYRQILGQKVEFLVSFYNNEISEKSEIFDDQFSVERPDGSNFTLKIRSTKLEDSAMYFCASSLAALGNTIYFGEGSWLTVV.

The CDR3: CASSYSAGARSKNIQYF. In nucleotides, the CDR3 is TGTGCCAGCAGTTACTCAGCAGGGGCGCGGTCCAAAAACATTCAGTACTTC. V and J are TRBV6-2 or TRBV6-3 and TRBJ2-4; possibly TRBD1 for D (6 bases). CDR1 and CDR2 from the germline V gene are MNHEY and SVGEGT. CDR3 length: 17 residues. Trimming pared 0 bases from V and 2 bases from J, leaving 14 bases between.

This clone was seen once. The genes are TRBV7-8 and TRBJ2-7, with D possibly matching TRBD2 (6 bases). V lost 1 base, J lost 7 bases, and 11 bases lay in between. This CDR3 is 13 amino acids long. Per the germline V gene, CDR1 is SGHVS and CDR2 is FQNEAQ. CDR3 bases: TGTGCCAGCAGCTTAGGGGACTCCGGGGAGCAGTACTTC. This sequence encodes CASSLGDSGEQYF. The full variable domain, completed using reference TRBV7-8 and TRBJ2-7, is GAGVSQSPRYKVAKRGQDVALRCDPISGHVSLFWYQQALGQGPEFLTYFQNEAQLDKSGLPSDRFFAERPEGSVSTLKIQRTQQEDSAVYLCASSLGDSGEQYFGPGTRLTVT.

The rearrangement links TRBV25-1 to TRBJ1-6; TRBD1 matches 11 bases. CDR3 length equals 16 residues. The junction had 9 bases not matched to a gene; V was cut back by 6 bases and J by 8 bases. Germline loops: CDR1 MGHDK, CDR2 SYGVNS. Here the CDR3 reads CASRGEWGQGDSPLHF. In DNA, the CDR3 is TGTGCCAGCAGGGGCGAGTGGGGACAGGGGGATTCACCCCTCCACTTT. The full variable domain, in which reference TRBV25-1 and TRBJ1-6 provide the parts outside the CDR3, is EADIYQTPRYLVIGTGKKITLECSQTMGHDKMYWYQQDPGMELHLIHYSYGVNSTEKGDLSSESTVSRIRTEHFPLTLESARPSHTSQYLCASRGEWGQGDSPLHFGNGTRLTVT.

The genes are TRBV9 and TRBJ2-3; no definite D call. Trimming took 3 bases from V and 6 from J, leaving 11 bases between them. Germline assignment: CDR1 SGDLS and CDR2 YYNGEE. This CDR3 region has 13 residues. The CDR3 region is CASSDSQADTQYF. CDR3 bases: TGTGCCAGCAGCGACTCCCAGGCGGATACGCAGTATTTT.

The chain links TRBV4-3 to TRBJ2-2; perhaps TRBD1 as D (5 bases). The CDR3 totals 17 residues. Germline V gene data show CDR1 as LGHNA and CDR2 as YSLEER. V lost 0 bases, J lost 6 bases, and 17 bases lay in between. This CDR3 reads CASSQEGPRVGAGELFF. CDR3 nucleotide sequence: TGCGCCAGCAGCCAAGAGGGCCCCAGGGTAGGGGCCGGGGAGCTGTTTTTT.

J is TRBJ2-7 and V is TRBV7-2; D is undetermined. Germline V lookup: CDR1 SGHTA, CDR2 FQGNSA. The V gene lost 3 bases and the J gene lost 0 bases, with 12 bases spanning the gap. The CDR3 runs 15 residues. The CDR3, as DNA: TGTGCCAGCAGCTTTGTTAGAGCAAGCTCCTACGAGCAGTACTTC. The encoded protein is CASSFVRASSYEQYF.

This clone showed up just once. V and J are TRBV4-1 and TRBJ2-7; the D gene is possibly TRBD2 (5 bases). The germline gives CDR1 MGHRA, CDR2 YSYEKL. The CDR3 contains 15 residues. Trimming cost V 1 base and J 2 bases, with 12 bases left between them. CDR3 amino acids: CASSQGRRGPYEQYF. In nucleotides, the CDR3 is TGCGCCAGCAGCCAAGGTCGGAGAGGGCCCTACGAGCAGTACTTC.

The V call is TRBV5-5, the J call TRBJ2-2; TRBD2 aligns across 7 bases. The CDR3 sequence is 17 residues long. Germline V CDR1 and CDR2: SGHKS, YYEKEE (reference sequence). With 4 bases clipped from V and 4 bases from J, the junction kept 13 bases outside the gene matches. This chain's CDR3 is CASSRAGAGAGTGELFF. The CDR3 DNA is TGTGCCAGCAGCCGGGCCGGGGCGGGAGCGGGCACCGGGGAGCTGTTTTTT.

The J gene is TRBJ2-3, the V gene TRBV5-4; 8 nucleotides match TRBD2. The germline gives CDR1 SGHNT, CDR2 YYREEE (reference sequence). The ends lost 9 bases at V and 2 bases at J; junction bases unmatched: 11. This CDR3 contains 15 residues. CDR3 region: CATSHSGKDTDTQYF. The CDR3 coding sequence is TGTGCCACCTCGCATAGCGGGAAGGACACAGATACGCAGTATTTT.

V is TRBV4-3 and J is TRBJ2-7; TRBD2 matches 7 bases. Per germline, CDR1 LGHNA and CDR2 YSLEER. The CDR3 extends over 14 amino acids. V was clipped by 3 bases and J by 4 bases; unmatched bases: 6. The CDR3 bases are TGCGCCAGCAGCCATGGACTAGAGAATTACGAGCAGTACTTC. Residues: CASSHGLENYEQYF.

This clone was recorded only once. The rearrangement uses TRBV6-2 or TRBV6-3 and TRBJ2-7; the match to TRBD2 covers 12 bases. This CDR3 is built from 16 residues. Germline CDR1 and CDR2: MNHEY and SVGEGT. Unmatched junction bases numbered 5, after V lost 2 bases and J lost 3 bases. The chain's CDR3 is CASSYERLAGVYEQYF. The CDR3 bases are TGTGCCAGCAGTTACGAACGACTAGCGGGAGTCTACGAGCAGTACTTC.

This clone occurred once. V is TRBV6-2 or TRBV6-3 and J is TRBJ2-7; 11 bases map to TRBD2. V lost 2 bases to trimming and J lost 4 bases; unmatched junction nucleotides: 4. This CDR3 has 15 residues. Germline V gene sequence: CDR1 MNHEY, CDR2 SVGEGT. The CDR3 protein is CASSYGLAGPYEQYF. The CDR3 DNA follows: TGTGCCAGCAGTTACGGACTAGCGGGTCCTTACGAGCAGTACTTC.

DNA of the CDR3: TGTGCCAGTGGGACTTACAATTACAATCAGCCCCAGCATTTT. Translating it yields CASGTYNYNQPQHF. J is TRBJ1-5 and V is TRBV2, with D maybe TRBD1 (5 bases). The germline gives CDR1 SNHLY, CDR2 FYNNEI. This CDR3 has 14 amino acids. Trimming stripped 9 bases from V and 3 bases from J, with 15 bases between.

The sample holds one count of this clone. The chain's CDR3 is CASSSVTSGYLYNEQFF. The CDR3 nucleotides are TGTGCCAGCAGCTCCGTGACTAGCGGATACCTCTACAATGAGCAGTTCTTC. The chain recombines TRBV13 with TRBJ2-1; 9 nucleotides agree with TRBD2. Germline V lookup: CDR1 PRHDT, CDR2 FYEKMQ (reference sequence). V lost 4 bases, J lost 3 bases, and 10 bases stayed unmatched. This CDR3 region has 17 residues.

V and J are TRBV10-3 and TRBJ2-1; TRBD2 might be the D (5 bases). V lost 5 bases and J lost 4, with 9 bases in between. CDR3 size: 13 residues. CDR1 is ENHRY and CDR2 is SYGVKD in the germline V gene. The CDR3 region is CAISNERYNEQFF. DNA for the CDR3: TGTGCCATCAGTAATGAGCGGTACAATGAGCAGTTCTTC.

The chain couples TRBV10-3 to TRBJ2-1; a possible D gene is TRBD1 (5 bases). V lost 2 bases and J 8 bases, leaving 13 bases between the germline ends. There are 14 residues in the CDR3. Germline V gene data show CDR1 as ENHRY and CDR2 as SYGVKD. CDR3 nucleotide sequence: TGTGCCATCAGTGAGCGACAGAATAGGGATGAGCAGTTCTTC. Protein: CAISERQNRDEQFF.

The chain joins TRBV7-3 to TRBJ2-1; 9 bases map to TRBD2. CDR1 is SGHTA, CDR2 FQGTGA, per germline. V was clipped by 5 bases and J by 2 bases; unmatched bases: 10. The CDR3 consists of 17 residues. DNA for the CDR3: TGTGCCAGCAGCCTCCGACTAGCGGAACTACCCTACAATGAGCAGTTCTTC. This codes for CASSLRLAELPYNEQFF. Full variable domain (outside the CDR3, taken from reference TRBV7-3 and TRBJ2-1): GAGVSQTPSNKVTEKGKYVELRCDPISGHTALYWYRQSLGQGPEFLIYFQGTGAADDSGLPNDRFFAVRPEGSVSTLKIQRTERGDSAVYLCASSLRLAELPYNEQFFGPGTRLTVL.

This chain links TRBV6-6 with TRBJ2-7; 13 bases line up with TRBD2. Germline CDR1 is MNHNY and CDR2 is SVGAGI (reference sequence). J gave up 0 bases and V 7 bases, and 3 bases lay outside the gene matches. This CDR3 has 15 amino acids. CDR3 protein: CASIGLAGVSYEQYF. In DNA, the CDR3 is TGTGCCAGCATTGGACTAGCGGGGGTCTCCTACGAGCAGTACTTC.

The V and J genes are TRBV28 and TRBJ1-1; tentatively, D is TRBD1 (5 bases). This CDR3 contains 14 residues. The V gene's germline CDR1 is MDHEN and CDR2 SYDVKM. V was trimmed by 3 bases and J by 4 bases, leaving 12 bases between them. The CDR3 sequence is CASSLRGRGTEAFF. For the CDR3, the DNA is TGTGCCAGCAGTTTGCGGGGAAGGGGCACTGAAGCTTTCTTT.

This rearrangement joins TRBV27 to TRBJ2-1, with TRBD2 as a possible D gene (5 bases). This CDR3 has 15 residues. V lost 5 bases to trimming and J lost 2 bases, with 13 bases between them. Germline CDR1 reads MNHEY; CDR2 reads SMNVEV (reference sequence). CDR3 sequence reads: CASSRGGLAYNEQFF. In nucleotides, the CDR3 is TGTGCCAGCAGTCGAGGCGGGCTTGCCTACAATGAGCAGTTCTTC.

V usage is TRBV7-9 and J usage is TRBJ2-5; possible D gene TRBD2, 5 bases. CDR1 and CDR2 from the germline V gene are SEHNR and FQNEAQ (reference sequence). This CDR3 spans 11 amino acids. V lost 5 bases, J lost 5 bases, and 6 bases lay in between. CDR3 DNA: TGTGCCAGCAGCCCTAGCGAGACCCAGTACTTC. Translating gives CASSPSETQYF.

The chain carries TRBV21-1 and TRBJ1-2; the table's D call, TRBD1, has no DNA check behind it. TRBV21-1 is given as a pseudogene. The CDR3 is made up of 18 amino acids. DNA of the CDR3: TGTGCCAGCAGCAAAGGTATCGTGCAAAGGACAGGATTAAAAGGCTACACCTTC. Amino acid sequence: CASSKGIVQRTGLKGYTF.

The DNA for the CDR3 is TGCAGTGCTAGTCCCCTAGCGGGCTACGAGCAGTACTTC. It translates to CSASPLAGYEQYF. The chain carries TRBV20-1 and TRBJ2-7; TRBD2 matches at 8 bases. CDR3 length: 13 residues. The V segment lost 3 bases and the J segment 3 bases; nucleotides outside the gene matches: 4. The germline V gene encodes CDR1 DFQATT and CDR2 SNEGSKA (reference sequence).

The rearrangement uses TRBV27 and TRBJ1-2; D may be TRBD1 (5 bases). Trimming took 9 bases from V and 7 from J, leaving 12 bases between them. This CDR3 spans 11 amino acids. In germline, CDR1 is MNHEY, CDR2 SMNVEV (reference sequence). The CDR3 loop reads CARFGGFGYTF. The CDR3 region has the DNA TGTGCCAGATTCGGGGGGTTTGGCTACACCTTC.